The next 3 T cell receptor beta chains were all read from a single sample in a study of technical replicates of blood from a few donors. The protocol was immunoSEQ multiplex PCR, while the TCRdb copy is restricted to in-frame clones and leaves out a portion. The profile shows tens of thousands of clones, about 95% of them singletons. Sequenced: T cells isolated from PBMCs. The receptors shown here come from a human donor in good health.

CDR3 sequence reads: CASSLGSSEQYF. DNA for the CDR3: TGTGCCAGCAGCTTAGGGAGCTCCGAGCAGTACTTC. The V and J genes are TRBV5-4 and TRBJ2-7, with a weak D call TRBD2 (5 bases). This CDR3 spans 12 amino acids. Germline CDR1 SGHNT, CDR2 YYREEE (reference sequence). Trimming pared 2 bases from V and 6 bases from J, leaving 9 bases between.

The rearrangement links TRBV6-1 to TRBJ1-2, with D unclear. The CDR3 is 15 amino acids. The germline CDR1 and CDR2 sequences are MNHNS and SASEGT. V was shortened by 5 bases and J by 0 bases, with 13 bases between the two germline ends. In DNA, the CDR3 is TGTGCCAGCAGTTCCTACCTATTAGCTAACTATGGCTACACCTTC. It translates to CASSSYLLANYGYTF.

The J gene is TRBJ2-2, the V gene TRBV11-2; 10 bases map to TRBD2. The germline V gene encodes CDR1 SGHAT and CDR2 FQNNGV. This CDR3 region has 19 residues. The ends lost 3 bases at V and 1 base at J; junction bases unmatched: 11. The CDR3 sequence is CASSLFSGRTLENTGELFF. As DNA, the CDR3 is TGTGCCAGCAGCTTGTTTAGCGGGAGGACATTAGAGAACACCGGGGAGCTGTTTTTT.